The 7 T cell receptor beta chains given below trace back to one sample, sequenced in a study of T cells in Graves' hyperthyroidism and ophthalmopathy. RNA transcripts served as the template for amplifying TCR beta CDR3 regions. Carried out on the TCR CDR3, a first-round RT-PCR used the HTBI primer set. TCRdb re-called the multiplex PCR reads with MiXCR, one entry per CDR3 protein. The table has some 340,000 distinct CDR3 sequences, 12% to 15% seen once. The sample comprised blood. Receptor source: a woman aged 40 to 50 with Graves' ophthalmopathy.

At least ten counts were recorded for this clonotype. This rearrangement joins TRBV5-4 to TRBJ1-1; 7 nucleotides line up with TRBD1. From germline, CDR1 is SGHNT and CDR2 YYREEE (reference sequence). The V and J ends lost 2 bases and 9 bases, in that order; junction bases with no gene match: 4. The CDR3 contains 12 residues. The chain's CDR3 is CASSFPGQQAFF. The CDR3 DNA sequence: TGTGCCAGCAGCTTTCCGGGACAGCAAGCTTTCTTT.

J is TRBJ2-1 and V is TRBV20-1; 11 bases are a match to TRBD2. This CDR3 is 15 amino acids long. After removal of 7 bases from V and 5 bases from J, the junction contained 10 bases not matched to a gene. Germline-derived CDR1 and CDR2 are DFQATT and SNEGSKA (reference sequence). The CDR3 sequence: CSVNPLAGGHNEQFF. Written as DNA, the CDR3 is TGCAGTGTCAATCCCCTAGCGGGGGGCCACAATGAGCAGTTCTTC.

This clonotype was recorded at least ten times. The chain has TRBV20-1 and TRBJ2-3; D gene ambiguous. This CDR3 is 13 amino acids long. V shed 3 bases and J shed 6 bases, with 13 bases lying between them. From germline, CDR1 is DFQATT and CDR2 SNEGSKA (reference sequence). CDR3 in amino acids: CSASLGVRDTQYF. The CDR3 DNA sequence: TGCAGTGCTAGTCTTGGGGTTCGGGATACGCAGTATTTT.

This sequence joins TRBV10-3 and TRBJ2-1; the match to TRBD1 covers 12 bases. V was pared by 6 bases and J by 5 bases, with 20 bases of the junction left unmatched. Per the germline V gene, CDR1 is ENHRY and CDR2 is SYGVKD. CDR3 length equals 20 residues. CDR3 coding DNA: TGTGCCATCAGCCGTCCCGGGACAGGGGGCGGTGAGAAAAGGCACAATGAGCAGTTCTTC. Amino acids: CAISRPGTGGGEKRHNEQFF.

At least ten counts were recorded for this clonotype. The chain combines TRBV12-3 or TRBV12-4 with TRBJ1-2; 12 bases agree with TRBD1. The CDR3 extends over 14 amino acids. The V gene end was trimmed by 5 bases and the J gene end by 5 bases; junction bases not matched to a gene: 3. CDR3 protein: CASSMGQGAYGYTF. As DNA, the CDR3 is TGTGCCAGCAGTATGGGACAGGGGGCGTATGGCTACACCTTC.

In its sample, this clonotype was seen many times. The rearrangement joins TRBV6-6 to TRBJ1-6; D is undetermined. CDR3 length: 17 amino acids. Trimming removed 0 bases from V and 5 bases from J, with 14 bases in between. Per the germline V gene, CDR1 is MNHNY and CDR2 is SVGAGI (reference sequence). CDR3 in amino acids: CASSYSRGFGHNSPLHF. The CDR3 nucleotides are TGTGCCAGCAGTTACTCGAGAGGGTTCGGTCATAATTCACCCCTCCACTTT.

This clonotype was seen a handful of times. CDR3 protein: CAISDGGQDTQYF. The CDR3 nucleotides read TGTGCCATCAGTGACGGGGGGCAAGATACGCAGTATTTT. The chain couples TRBV10-3 to TRBJ2-3; TRBD2 might be the D (7 bases). V dropped 3 bases and J dropped 5 bases, with 9 bases sitting between them. Per the germline V gene, CDR1 is ENHRY and CDR2 is SYGVKD. CDR3 size: 13 residues.